This T cell receptor (beta chain) is from a study of T cells in Graves' hyperthyroidism and ophthalmopathy. In the study overall: Prior to any treatment, at the point of initial diagnosis, peripheral blood was collected.

The CDR3 totals 15 residues. The ends were cut back, 2 bases at V and 0 bases at J, with 10 bases in the middle. The germline V gene has CDR1 SNHLY and CDR2 FYNNEI. This clonotype was seen many times. The antigen is unknown. Study results and caveats: Blood also carried most thyroid clonotypes expanded above 0.001. Ophthalmopathy, as predicted by the model, came a median 6.5 months after the prediction.

Amplification yielded TCR beta CDR3 regions, with RNA transcripts as the source. The HTBI primer set served for first-round RT-PCR of the TCR CDR3. A single record per CDR3 protein comes from TCRdb applying MiXCR to the multiplex PCR reads. This table has about 550,000 distinct CDR3 sequences, less than 25% appearing once. A roughly 10 ml volume of fresh peripheral blood provided the PBMCs. Sample: blood. The TCR was taken from a man younger than 30 with Graves' hyperthyroidism. The chain has TRBV2 and TRBJ1-2; no reliable D call. As DNA, the CDR3 is TGTGCCAGCAGTGAACTACAACTTACTAACTATGGCTACACCTTC. Protein: CASSELQLTNYGYTF.